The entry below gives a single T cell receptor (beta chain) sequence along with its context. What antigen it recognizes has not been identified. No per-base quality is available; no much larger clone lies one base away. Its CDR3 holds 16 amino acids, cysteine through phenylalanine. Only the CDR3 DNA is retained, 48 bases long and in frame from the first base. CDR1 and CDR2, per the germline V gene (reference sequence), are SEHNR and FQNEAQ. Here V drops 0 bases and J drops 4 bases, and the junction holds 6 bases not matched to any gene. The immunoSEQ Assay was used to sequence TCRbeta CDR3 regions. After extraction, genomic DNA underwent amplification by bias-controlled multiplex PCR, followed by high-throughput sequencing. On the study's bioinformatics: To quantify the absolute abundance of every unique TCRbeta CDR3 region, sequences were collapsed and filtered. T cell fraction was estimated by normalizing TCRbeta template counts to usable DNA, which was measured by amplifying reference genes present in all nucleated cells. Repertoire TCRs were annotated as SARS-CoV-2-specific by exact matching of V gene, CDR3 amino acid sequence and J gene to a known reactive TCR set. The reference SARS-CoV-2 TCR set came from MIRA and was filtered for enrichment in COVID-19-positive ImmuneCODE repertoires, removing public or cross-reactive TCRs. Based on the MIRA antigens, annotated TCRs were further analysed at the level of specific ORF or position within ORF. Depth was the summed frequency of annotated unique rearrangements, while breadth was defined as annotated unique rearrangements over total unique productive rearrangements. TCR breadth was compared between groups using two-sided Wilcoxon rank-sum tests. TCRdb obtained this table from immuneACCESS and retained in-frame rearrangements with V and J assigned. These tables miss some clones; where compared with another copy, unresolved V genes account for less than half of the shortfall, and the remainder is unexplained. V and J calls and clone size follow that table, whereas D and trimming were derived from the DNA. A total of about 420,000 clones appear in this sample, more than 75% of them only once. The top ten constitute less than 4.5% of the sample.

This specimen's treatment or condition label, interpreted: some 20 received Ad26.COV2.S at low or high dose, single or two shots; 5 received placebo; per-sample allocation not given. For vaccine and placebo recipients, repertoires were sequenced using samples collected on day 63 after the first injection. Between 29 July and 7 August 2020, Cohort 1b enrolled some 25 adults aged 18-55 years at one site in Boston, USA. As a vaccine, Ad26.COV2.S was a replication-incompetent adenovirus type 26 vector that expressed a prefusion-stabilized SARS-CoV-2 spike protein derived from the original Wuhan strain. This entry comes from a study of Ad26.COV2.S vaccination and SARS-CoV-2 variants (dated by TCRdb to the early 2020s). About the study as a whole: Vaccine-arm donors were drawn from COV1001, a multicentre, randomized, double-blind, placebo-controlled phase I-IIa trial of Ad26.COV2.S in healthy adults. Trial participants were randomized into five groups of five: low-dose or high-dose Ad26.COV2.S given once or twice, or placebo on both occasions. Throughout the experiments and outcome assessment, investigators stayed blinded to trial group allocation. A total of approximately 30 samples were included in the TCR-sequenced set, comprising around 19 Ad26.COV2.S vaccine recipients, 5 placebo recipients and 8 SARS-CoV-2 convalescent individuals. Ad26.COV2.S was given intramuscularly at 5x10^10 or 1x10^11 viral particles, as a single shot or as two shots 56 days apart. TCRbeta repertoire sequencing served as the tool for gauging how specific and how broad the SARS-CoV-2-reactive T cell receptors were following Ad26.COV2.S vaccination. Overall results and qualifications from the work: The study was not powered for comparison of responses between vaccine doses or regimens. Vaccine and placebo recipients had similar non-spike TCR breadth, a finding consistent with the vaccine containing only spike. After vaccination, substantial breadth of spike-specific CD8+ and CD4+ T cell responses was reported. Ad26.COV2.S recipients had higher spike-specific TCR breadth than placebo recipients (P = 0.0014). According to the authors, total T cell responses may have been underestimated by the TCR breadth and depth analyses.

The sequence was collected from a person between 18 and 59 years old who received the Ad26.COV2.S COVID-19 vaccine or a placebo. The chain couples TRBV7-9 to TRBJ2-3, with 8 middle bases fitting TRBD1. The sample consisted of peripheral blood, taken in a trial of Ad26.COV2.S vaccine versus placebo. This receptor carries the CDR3 CASSLATGGISDTQYF. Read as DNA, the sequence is TGTGCCAGCAGCTTAGCCACAGGGGGTATTTCAGATACGCAGTATTTT.